The 21 T cell receptor beta chains listed next were all sequenced from one sample in a study of T cell repertoires in cytomegalovirus infection. In TCRdb, the reads were re-called with MiXCR into one record per CDR3 protein. The sample has hundreds of thousands of distinct CDR3 sequences, roughly 34% seen once. Antigens for these TCRs are unknown. Sequencing used cultured PBMCs, obtained from culture after CMV antigen stimulation. Every receptor here comes from a human donor in good health (CMV status not recorded). Some clones in this sample may be carry-over from other donors' samples.

This clonotype has at least ten counts. In nucleotides, the CDR3 is TGTGCCAGCAGTTACGGTCCAACCTCGAACACCGGGGAGCTGTTTTTT. Protein: CASSYGPTSNTGELFF. The chain couples TRBV6-2 or TRBV6-3 to TRBJ2-2; no reliable D call. V was trimmed by 2 bases and J by 0 bases, leaving 10 bases between them. CDR1 is MNHEY and CDR2 is SVGEGT in the germline V gene. CDR3 size: 16 residues.

This clonotype has just a few counts. The chain is built from TRBV4-1 and TRBJ2-1; 13 bases align to TRBD2. V lost 5 bases to trimming and J lost 8 bases; unmatched junction nucleotides: 9. Germline V lookup: CDR1 MGHRA, CDR2 YSYEKL. This CDR3 comprises 16 residues. CDR3 sequence reads: CASSDTGTSGKHEQFF. The CDR3, as DNA: TGCGCCAGCAGCGATACCGGGACTAGCGGGAAACATGAGCAGTTCTTC.

This chain links TRBV15 with TRBJ1-4, with 8 bases aligning to TRBD1. Trimming removed 3 bases from V and 3 bases from J; junction bases left unmatched: 0. Germline CDR1 and CDR2: LNHNV and YYDKDF (reference sequence). This CDR3 spans 14 amino acids. DNA of the CDR3: TGTGCCACCAGCAGGGACAGGGCTAATGAAAAACTGTTTTTT. This sequence encodes CATSRDRANEKLFF.

The genes are TRBV7-4 and TRBJ1-5, with 8 bases that match TRBD1. The V and J ends lost 5 bases and 1 base, in that order; junction bases with no gene match: 7. Germline assignment: CDR1 SGHVT and CDR2 SQSDAQ. This CDR3 contains 16 residues. The CDR3 nucleotides are TGTGCCAGCAGCACAGACAGGGGACTGAGCAATCAGCCCCAGCATTTT. It is translated as CASSTDRGLSNQPQHF.

The chain recombines TRBV19 with TRBJ2-7; 9 bases are a match to TRBD2. With 1 base clipped from V and 4 bases from J, the junction kept 8 bases outside the gene matches. The germline CDR1 and CDR2 sequences are LNHDA and SQIVND (reference sequence). This CDR3 has 16 amino acids. CDR3 sequence reads: CASSIAGLAGRYEQYF. The CDR3 DNA reads as TGTGCCAGTAGTATAGCCGGGCTAGCGGGAAGATACGAGCAGTACTTC. Combining the CDR3 with reference TRBV19 and TRBJ2-7 gives the whole variable domain DGGITQSPKYLFRKEGQNVTLSCEQNLNHDAMYWYRQDPGQGLRLIYYSQIVNDFQKGDIAEGYSVSREKKESFPLTVTSAQKNPTAFYLCASSIAGLAGRYEQYFGPGTRLTVT.

This chain connects TRBV5-5 to TRBJ2-2, with D tentatively TRBD2 (6 bases). Germline CDR1 reads SGHKS; CDR2 reads YYEKEE (reference sequence). Trimming shortened V by 4 bases and J by 5 bases, and 18 bases separated the two germline ends. The CDR3 extends over 16 amino acids. The CDR3, as DNA: TGTGCCAGCAGCGGGACCGGGGAGGTTATTACCGGGGAGCTGTTTTTT. It is translated as CASSGTGEVITGELFF.

The table lists this clonotype with a few counts. The chain combines TRBV29-1 with TRBJ2-1; D is undetermined. The V end lost 4 bases, the J end lost 0 bases, and 7 bases lay between the germline ends. This CDR3 region has 13 residues. In germline, CDR1 is SQVTM, CDR2 ANQGSEA. The CDR3 nucleotides are TGCAGCGTTGGAGGTAGCTCCTACAATGAGCAGTTCTTC. Its protein product is CSVGGSSYNEQFF.

This clonotype was counted between two and nine times. The chain recombines TRBV7-2 with TRBJ2-1; TRBD2 aligns across 7 bases. This CDR3 has 16 amino acids. The germline V gene encodes CDR1 SGHTA and CDR2 FQGNSA. J lost 5 bases, V lost 4 bases, and 11 bases had no gene match. The CDR3: CASSYGTTIGNNEQFF. The CDR3 DNA reads TGTGCCAGCAGCTACGGGACTACCATTGGTAACAATGAGCAGTTCTTC.

The J gene is TRBJ2-1, the V gene TRBV5-1, with TRBD2 matching over 16 bases. With V trimmed by 5 bases and J by 1 base, 9 bases remained unmatched. CDR1 and CDR2 from the germline V gene are SGHRS and YFSETQ. There are 19 residues in the CDR3. As DNA, the CDR3 is TGCGCCAGCAGTTCTCCTGGGACTAGCGGGAGGGGGTCCTACAATGAGCAGTTCTTC. Residues: CASSSPGTSGRGSYNEQFF.

The rearrangement joins TRBV7-2 to TRBJ2-7; D might be TRBD1 (5 bases). This CDR3 is 15 amino acids long. The V gene's germline CDR1 is SGHTA and CDR2 FQGNSA. Trimming shortened V by 2 bases and J by 0 bases, and 11 bases separated the two germline ends. The CDR3 region has the DNA TGTGCCAGCAGCTTACTTTCAGGGTCCTCCTACGAGCAGTACTTC. Translation: CASSLLSGSSYEQYF.

J is TRBJ2-3 and V is TRBV10-3; the match to TRBD2 covers 9 bases. Germline V lookup: CDR1 ENHRY, CDR2 SYGVKD. The CDR3 has 17 amino acids. J lost 0 bases, V lost 1 base, and 5 bases had no gene match. This CDR3 is CAISEFSGSPSTDTQYF. CDR3 sequence (DNA): TGTGCCATCAGTGAGTTTAGCGGGAGCCCTAGCACAGATACGCAGTATTTT.

This rearrangement joins TRBV7-9 to TRBJ1-1, with unresolved D. Trimming pared 0 bases from V and 0 bases from J, leaving 8 bases between. There are 15 residues in the CDR3. The germline gives CDR1 SEHNR, CDR2 FQNEAQ (reference sequence). The DNA of the CDR3 is TGTGCCAGCAGCTTAGCGCTGGGGATGAACACTGAAGCTTTCTTT. Translation: CASSLALGMNTEAFF.

The V gene is TRBV9, the J gene TRBJ1-3; possible D gene TRBD1, 5 bases. V lost 4 bases, J lost 4 bases, and 9 bases lay in between. Germline V gene sequence: CDR1 SGDLS, CDR2 YYNGEE. This CDR3 has 13 amino acids. CDR3 nucleotides: TGTGCCAGCAGCTTCACAGGAGGAAACACCATATATTTT. Amino acids: CASSFTGGNTIYF.

This clonotype was detected many times. CDR3 sequence reads: CASSLGTGGKQYF. The CDR3 DNA sequence: TGTGCCAGCAGCTTAGGGACAGGGGGTAAGCAGTACTTC. This chain connects TRBV7-2 to TRBJ2-7, with 10 positions matching TRBD1. The germline gives CDR1 SGHTA, CDR2 FQGNSA. Trimming cost V 1 base and J 8 bases; bases outside gene matches: 2. CDR3 length: 13 residues.

The rearrangement links TRBV7-8 to TRBJ2-3, with 9 nucleotides matching TRBD2. With V trimmed by 5 bases and J by 5 bases, 5 bases remained unmatched. Per the germline V gene, CDR1 is SGHVS and CDR2 is FQNEAQ. The CDR3 is made up of 14 amino acids. CDR3 loop: CASSLSGRGDTQYF. CDR3 DNA: TGTGCCAGCAGCCTTAGCGGGAGAGGAGATACGCAGTATTTT.

The gene calls are TRBV18 and TRBJ1-1; D is uncertain. The CDR3 has 13 residues. Trimming removed 9 bases from V and 4 bases from J, with 15 bases in between. The germline V gene has CDR1 KGHSH and CDR2 LQKENI. This CDR3 is CASLSPGSTEAFF. CDR3 coding DNA: TGTGCCAGTCTCTCCCCCGGAAGCACTGAAGCTTTCTTT.

Only a few counts were recorded for this clonotype. The gene calls are TRBV7-8 and TRBJ2-4, with 12 bases that match TRBD2. J was trimmed by 2 bases and V by 8 bases; bases with no gene match: 10. The CDR3 has 17 residues. From germline, CDR1 is SGHVS and CDR2 FQNEAQ. The CDR3, as DNA: TGTGCCAGCGCCCTAGCGGGAGGGTTGATAACCAAAAACATTCAGTACTTC. It yields the protein CASALAGGLITKNIQYF.

This clonotype was seen ten or more times. V is TRBV7-8 and J is TRBJ1-4; possible D gene TRBD1, 5 bases. Trimming cost V 4 bases and J 7 bases, with 16 bases left between them. CDR1 is SGHVS, CDR2 FQNEAQ, per germline. This CDR3 is built from 15 residues. CDR3 residues: CASSSRGSGGEKLFF. The CDR3 DNA reads as TGTGCCAGCAGCTCCCGAGGTAGCGGGGGTGAAAAACTGTTTTTT.

The chain recombines TRBV25-1 with TRBJ1-1; D unclear. Germline CDR1 MGHDK, CDR2 SYGVNS. The CDR3 is 14 amino acids. The V gene lost 6 bases and the J gene lost 1 base, with 12 bases spanning the gap. The CDR3 loop is CASSHIGRNTEAFF. The CDR3 DNA sequence: TGTGCCAGCAGCCATATCGGAAGGAACACTGAAGCTTTCTTT.

The V and J genes are TRBV7-2 and TRBJ1-2; tentatively, D is TRBD1 (6 bases). CDR3 length equals 12 residues. Trimming removed 9 bases at V and 4 bases at J, with 12 bases between. The germline V gene has CDR1 SGHTA and CDR2 FQGNSA. CDR3 region: CASTGNAYGYTF. The CDR3 region has the DNA TGTGCCAGTACAGGGAACGCCTATGGCTACACCTTC.

This clonotype showed up just a few times. The chain links TRBV7-2 to TRBJ2-3; TRBD2 matches at 12 bases. The CDR3 covers 17 residues. After removal of 8 bases from V and 2 bases from J, the junction contained 11 bases not matched to a gene. In germline, CDR1 is SGHTA, CDR2 FQGNSA. CDR3 residues: CASGPFTSGRFTDTQYF. CDR3 coding DNA: TGTGCCAGCGGTCCTTTTACTAGCGGGAGGTTCACAGATACGCAGTATTTT.